The clone carrying this TCR beta chain was detected ten times or more. Its antigen is not identified. Unique molecular identifiers were incorporated when the TCRbeta library was constructed. TCRdb independently ran MiXCR on the PCR reads; one entry per CDR3 protein. Here the sample spans 400,000 to 450,000 distinct CDR3 sequences, approximately 41% being singletons. The sample comes from a study of T-cell reconstitution after alpha-beta-depleted transplantation in children. Overall study findings and caveats: Alpha-beta T cells present about two months after transplant were reported to originate from several hundred expanded graft clones.

CDR3 length equals 15 residues. CDR1 and CDR2 (germline): SGHAT, FQNNGV. V gave up 2 bases and J gave up 7 bases, with 18 bases separating them. The clonotype originates from a girl aged 2-10 years with aplastic anemia, due to receive a stem cell transplant. This sample comprised PBMCs, obtained before TCRalphabeta/CD19-depleted stem cell transplant. V is TRBV11-2 and J is TRBJ2-7; D unclear. The CDR3 DNA reads as TGTGCCAGCAGCTTACGAGCAGGCACGCGAAGGGAGCAGTACTTC. Translation gives CASSLRAGTRREQYF.